These T cell receptor beta chains were read from a single sample in a study of monozygotic twins with inflammatory bowel disease. TCRdb reanalyzed the 5' RACE reads, giving one entry per CDR3 protein sequence and no DNA. Its clone listing holds more than 350,000 distinct CDR3 sequences. The sample was blood. The receptor source for this set is a human donor with ulcerative colitis or Crohn's disease, or a healthy co-twin of an affected twin (not recorded which). The CDR3 runs from the conserved cysteine through the conserved F or W.

J gene | V gene | CDR3 protein
TRBJ1-2 | TRBV24-1 | CATSDPGQAGGYTF
TRBJ2-3 | TRBV7-3 | CASSLNPSTDTQYF
TRBJ2-7 | TRBV12-3/TRBV12-4 | CASIAGALAGFPPYEQYF
TRBJ1-5 | TRBV7-9 | CASSFSGQPQHF
TRBJ2-5 | TRBV23-1 | CASSQPDGTLLGETQYF
TRBJ2-7 | TRBV10-3 | CAISGGLAGGSSYEQYF
TRBJ2-5 | TRBV7-2 | CASSLARVRETQYF
TRBJ1-3 | TRBV10-3 | CAISTETSGNTIYF
TRBJ1-1 | TRBV20-1 | CSAREPGQGSHTEAFF
TRBJ2-7 | TRBV29-1 | CSVLSVTGVGEQYF
TRBJ1-5 | TRBV20-1 | CSFISDGSNQPQHF
TRBJ2-1 | TRBV5-4 | CASSLLGTEQFF
TRBJ2-7 | TRBV9 | CASSKGGTGNSEQYF
TRBJ2-1 | TRBV27 | CASRPFSVGFSYNEQFF
TRBJ2-1 | TRBV15 | CATSSGTSGVNEQFF
TRBJ2-7 | TRBV5-1 | CASSLGTGLYEQYF
TRBJ2-2 | TRBV4-3 | CASSQDARASREWWTGELFF
TRBJ2-5 | TRBV28 | CASRQGGSQETQYF
TRBJ2-3 | TRBV2 | CASSAGGRQGDTQYF
TRBJ2-3 | TRBV12-3/TRBV12-4 | CASSSRGTSGSITQYF
TRBJ2-7 | TRBV6-5 | CASSRDSYEQYF
TRBJ2-1 | TRBV5-1 | CASSPGQGNEQFF
TRBJ2-2 | TRBV28 | CASSFPGTGDTGELFF
TRBJ2-2 | TRBV5-1 | CASSTENTGELFF
TRBJ2-2 | TRBV4-2 | CASNQEEEYTGELFF
TRBJ2-7 | TRBV12-3/TRBV12-4 | CASSIPGLAGSYEQYF
TRBJ2-1 | TRBV7-9 | CASSFFAEQFF
TRBJ1-3 | TRBV20-1 | CSARTGQAGNTIYF
TRBJ2-2 | TRBV10-3 | CAISESKLAGSSVGELFF
TRBJ1-5 | TRBV20-1 | CSARARTGKRNQPQHF
TRBJ2-1 | TRBV20-1 | CSHRRLGNEQFF
TRBJ2-5 | TRBV5-1 | CASSLVGQNQETQYF
TRBJ2-1 | TRBV6-1 | CASAQIQGAYNEQFF
TRBJ1-2 | TRBV19 | CASRPTGGVGYTF